Listed below are T cell receptor beta chains from one sample, sequenced in a study of blood T cell repertoires in COVID-19. Here immunoSEQ multiplex PCR was the method, and the copy in TCRdb shows in-frame clones only, minus some. There are roughly 97,000 clones in the sample; roughly nine tenths occur only once, and 4% to 6% lies in the top ten. Sample: peripheral blood. The receptors derive from a human donor in a cohort sampled during active COVID-19. The CDR3 runs from the conserved cysteine through the conserved F or W. The order of the fields is J gene, V gene, D gene, clone size, CDR3 protein, CDR3 DNA. D genes are given only for firm matches. Expanded clones are given a class, and other clones once, few, many or no size at all.

TRBJ2-5 | TRBV6-1 | NA | NA | CASSDREPLVGETQYF | TGTGCCAGCAGTGACAGGGAACCCCTAGTGGGAGAGACCCAGTACTTC
TRBJ1-2 | TRBV2 | TRBD1 | NA | CASSRDRGGNYGYTF | TGTGCCAGCAGCCGGGACAGGGGCGGCAACTATGGCTACACCTTC
TRBJ2-5 | TRBV20-1 | TRBD1 | NA | CSASEDRVLKTQYF | TGCAGTGCTAGTGAGGACAGGGTCTTGAAGACCCAGTACTTC
TRBJ2-7 | TRBV6-5 | TRBD1 | NA | CASSRAGQAYEQYF | TGTGCCAGCAGTAGAGCTGGACAGGCCTACGAGCAGTACTTC
TRBJ2-1 | TRBV20-1 | NA | NA | CSATVRNEQFF | TGCAGTGCTACGGTCCGAAATGAGCAGTTCTTC
TRBJ2-7 | TRBV11-2 | NA | NA | CASSLSAGGQYF | TGTGCCAGCAGCTTATCGGCGGGTGGGCAGTACTTC
TRBJ2-2 | TRBV27 | TRBD1 | once | CASSSSDRGLYGELFF | TGTGCCAGCAGTTCCTCCGACAGGGGGCTGTACGGGGAGCTGTTTTTT
TRBJ2-7 | TRBV30 | TRBD1 | NA | CAWSDGVGQGVGEQYF | TGTGCCTGGAGTGACGGGGTAGGACAGGGCGTTGGGGAGCAGTACTTC
TRBJ1-1 | TRBV5-8 | NA | NA | CASSLYRAEGAFF | TGTGCCAGCAGCTTGTACAGGGCTGAGGGGGCTTTCTTT
TRBJ2-1 | TRBV7-2 | NA | once | CASSLGSGLYNEQFF | TGTGCCAGCAGCTTAGGGAGCGGGTTATACAATGAGCAGTTCTTC
TRBJ2-7 | TRBV2 | TRBD1 | NA | CASRGQGPSEQYF | TGTGCCAGCAGGGGACAGGGCCCCTCGGAGCAGTACTTC
TRBJ2-7 | TRBV11-3 | NA | NA | CASSPRGQATYEQYF | TGTGCCAGCAGTCCCAGAGGGCAGGCGACTTACGAGCAGTACTTC
TRBJ1-1 | TRBV6-1 | TRBD1 | NA | CASSQTGGGTEAFF | TGTGCCAGCAGCCAGACAGGGGGCGGCACTGAAGCTTTCTTT
TRBJ1-4 | TRBV5-6 | NA | NA | CASSLGAGDNEKLFF | TGTGCCAGCAGCTTGGGGGCAGGCGACAATGAAAAACTGTTTTTT
TRBJ2-7 | TRBV9 | NA | NA | CASSVGVVGLYEQYF | TGTGCCAGCAGCGTAGGGGTAGTGGGGCTATACGAGCAGTACTTC
TRBJ1-5 | TRBV7-2 | NA | once | CASSLGVQPQHF | TGTGCCAGCAGCTTAGGAGTTCAGCCCCAGCATTTT
TRBJ1-6 | TRBV7-8 | TRBD1 | NA | CASGGQGNSPLHF | TGTGCCAGCGGGGGACAGGGGAATTCACCCCTCCACTTT